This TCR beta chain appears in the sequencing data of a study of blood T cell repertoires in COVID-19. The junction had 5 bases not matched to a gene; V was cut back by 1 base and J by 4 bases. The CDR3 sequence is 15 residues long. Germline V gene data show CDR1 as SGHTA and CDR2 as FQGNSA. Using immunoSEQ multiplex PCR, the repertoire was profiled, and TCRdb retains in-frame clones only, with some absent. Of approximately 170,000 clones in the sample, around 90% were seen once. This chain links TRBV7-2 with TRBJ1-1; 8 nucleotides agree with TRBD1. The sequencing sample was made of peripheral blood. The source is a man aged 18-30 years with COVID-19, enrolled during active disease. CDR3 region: CASSLVSGTGTEAFF. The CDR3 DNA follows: TGTGCCAGCAGCTTAGTATCAGGGACAGGCACTGAAGCTTTCTTT.